The text below deals with one T cell receptor (beta chain). The sample comes from a study of blood T cell repertoires in COVID-19. Study-level information: In each case, the material was cDNA or gDNA derived from T cells, B-cell-depleted T cells, or PBMCs.

This CDR3 has 14 amino acids. Germline V gene sequence: CDR1 MNHEY, CDR2 SVGAGI. The V end lost 7 bases, the J end lost 3 bases, and 15 bases lay between the germline ends. Authors' methods: Quantification of nucleated cells was approximated via reference gene primer amplification. Assay: immunoSEQ multiplex PCR; the TCRdb copy retains only in-frame clones and omits some. The V and J calls and clone size are taken from that table; D and trimming were inferred from the DNA. This table has under 200,000 clones, 84% appearing once. The sample was peripheral blood. This chain uses TRBV6-5 with TRBJ1-2; TRBD1 might be the D (5 bases). The source of this sequence is a man in his forties or fifties who had recovered from COVID-19. CDR3 in DNA: TGTGCCAGCATCGAGATAGGGGTAGACTATGGCTACACCTTC. Translating gives CASIEIGVDYGYTF.